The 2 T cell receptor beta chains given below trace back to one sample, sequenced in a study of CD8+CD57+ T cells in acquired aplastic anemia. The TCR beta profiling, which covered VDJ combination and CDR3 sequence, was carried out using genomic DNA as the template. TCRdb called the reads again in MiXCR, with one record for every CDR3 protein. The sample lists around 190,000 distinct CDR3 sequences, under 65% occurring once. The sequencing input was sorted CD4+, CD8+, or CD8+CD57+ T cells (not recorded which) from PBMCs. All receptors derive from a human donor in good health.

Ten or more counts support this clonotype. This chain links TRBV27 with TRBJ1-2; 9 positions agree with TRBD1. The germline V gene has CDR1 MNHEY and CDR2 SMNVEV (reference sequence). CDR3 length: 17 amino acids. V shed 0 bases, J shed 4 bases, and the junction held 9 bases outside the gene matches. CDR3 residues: CASSLSTRTGEVYGYTF. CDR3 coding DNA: TGTGCCAGCAGTTTATCTACGAGGACAGGGGAGGTCTATGGCTACACCTTC.

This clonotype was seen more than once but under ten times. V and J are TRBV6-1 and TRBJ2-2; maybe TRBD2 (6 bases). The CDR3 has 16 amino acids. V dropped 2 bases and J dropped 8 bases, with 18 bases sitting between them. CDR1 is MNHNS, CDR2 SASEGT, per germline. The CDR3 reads CASSERVGDSSGELFF. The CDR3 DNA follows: TGTGCCAGCAGTGAACGGGTAGGGGACTCCTCAGGGGAGCTGTTTTTT.